These 23 T cell receptor beta chains came from one sample sequenced in a study of blood T cell repertoires in COVID-19. Produced via immunoSEQ multiplex PCR; TCRdb's table is partial and in-frame only. The data contain some 100,000 clones, more than 75% of them seen just once; the ten biggest clones take up 10%. Sequencing was done on a sample of peripheral blood. The receptors derive from a man aged 50-59 years with acute or convalescent COVID-19.

This clone was picked up one time. The rearrangement joins TRBV5-5 to TRBJ2-2, with 8 positions matching TRBD1. The CDR3 sequence is 16 residues long. CDR1 is SGHKS, CDR2 YYEKEE, per germline (reference sequence). The V and J ends lost 0 bases and 2 bases, in that order; junction bases with no gene match: 3. Here the CDR3 DNA reads TGTGCCAGCAGCTTGGAGGGACAGGATAACACCGGGGAGCTGTTTTTT. It specifies CASSLEGQDNTGELFF.

The V and J genes are TRBV7-8 and TRBJ2-1; a weak D match, TRBD1 (6 bases). The CDR3 runs to 15 residues. V was trimmed by 5 bases and J by 2 bases, leaving 13 bases between them. Germline CDR1 SGHVS, CDR2 FQNEAQ. CDR3 DNA: TGTGCCAGCAGCCATGACGCAGGGGCCTACAATGAGCAGTTCTTC. It codes for CASSHDAGAYNEQFF.

The rearrangement links TRBV19 to TRBJ1-1; D not certain. Trimming took 9 bases from V and 5 from J, leaving 19 bases between them. Looked up from germline, CDR1 is LNHDA and CDR2 is SQIVND (reference sequence). The CDR3 covers 14 residues. CDR3 residues: CARDYATARTEAFF. CDR3 coding DNA: TGTGCCAGAGATTATGCAACCGCGAGAACTGAAGCTTTCTTT.

This CDR3 reads CASSPPNGRGNEKLFF. The CDR3 DNA is TGTGCCAGCTCACCACCGAACGGACGGGGAAATGAAAAACTGTTTTTT. The rearrangement uses TRBV18 and TRBJ1-4, with D unclear. Germline-derived CDR1 and CDR2 are KGHSH and LQKENI. V lost 0 bases and J 5 bases, leaving 13 bases between the germline ends. CDR3 length: 16 amino acids.

The V and J genes are TRBV29-1 and TRBJ2-3, with TRBD2 as a possible D gene (6 bases). The CDR3 has 15 amino acids. Germline V lookup: CDR1 SQVTM, CDR2 ANQGSEA. Trimming pared 4 bases from V and 4 bases from J, leaving 18 bases between. In DNA, the CDR3 is TGCAGCGTTGGAAAAGGGGAGGTTATGTCAGATACGCAGTATTTT. Protein sequence: CSVGKGEVMSDTQYF.

The CDR3 loop is CVRSIRDSLSNYGYTF. As DNA, the CDR3 is TGTGTCAGAAGCATTCGGGACAGCCTTAGTAACTATGGCTACACCTTC. The chain is built from TRBV7-5 and TRBJ1-2; TRBD1, the table's D call, lacks a check against the DNA. TRBV7-5 counts as a pseudogene. The CDR3 is made up of 16 amino acids.

V usage is TRBV18 and J usage is TRBJ2-7; D is ambiguous. Looked up from germline, CDR1 is KGHSH and CDR2 is LQKENI. V lost 6 bases and J lost 0, with 9 bases in between. This CDR3 is built from 13 residues. The CDR3 bases are TGTGCCAGCTCCTCGGTTGCCTCCTACGAGCAGTACTTC. It specifies CASSSVASYEQYF.

The chain recombines TRBV6-5 with TRBJ1-5; 9 bases match TRBD1. This CDR3 is 15 amino acids long. With 6 bases clipped from V and 3 bases from J, the junction kept 6 bases outside the gene matches. In germline, CDR1 is MNHEY, CDR2 SVGAGI. CDR3 sequence reads: CASRSDRGSNQPQHF. DNA for the CDR3: TGTGCCAGCAGATCGGACAGGGGTTCCAATCAGCCCCAGCATTTT.

This sequence joins TRBV6-1 and TRBJ2-5; TRBD1 agrees at 8 bases. Germline loops: CDR1 MNHNS, CDR2 SASEGT. J lost 6 bases, V lost 2 bases, and 8 bases had no gene match. The CDR3 sequence is 15 residues long. The CDR3 reads CASSERGQVGKTQYF. As DNA, the CDR3 is TGTGCCAGCAGTGAAAGGGGACAGGTGGGAAAGACCCAGTACTTC.

V and J are TRBV11-2 and TRBJ1-1, with 12 bases lining up with TRBD1. The CDR3 consists of 15 residues. Germline trimming cut 1 base from V and 11 bases from J; bases unmatched to any gene: 8. Germline CDR1 reads SGHAT; CDR2 reads FQNNGV. CDR3 nucleotide sequence: TGTGCCAGCAGCTTAGCGGGGACAGGGGGCGTTGAGGCTTTCTTT. Its translation is CASSLAGTGGVEAFF.

For the CDR3, the DNA is TGTGCCAGCAGCCAAGAATATGATACCGGGCTAGCGGGAGAGAGCTCCTACAATGAGCAGTTCTTC. Amino acids: CASSQEYDTGLAGESSYNEQFF. The chain combines TRBV3-1 (or the pseudogene TRBV3-2) with TRBJ2-1; TRBD2 agrees at 10 bases. Trimming at V came to 0 bases and at J to 0 bases, leaving 17 bases not matched to a gene. CDR1 LGHDT and CDR2 YNNKEL come from the germline V gene (reference sequence). There are 22 residues in the CDR3.

The rearrangement joins TRBV6-5 to TRBJ2-1, with 10 bases identical to TRBD2. This CDR3 has 15 amino acids. Germline assignment: CDR1 MNHEY and CDR2 SVGAGI. J gave up 4 bases and V 6 bases, and 6 bases lay outside the gene matches. CDR3 nucleotides: TGTGCCAGCAGGTCCGGGACTAGCGCATACAATGAGCAGTTCTTC. Encoded protein: CASRSGTSAYNEQFF.

A single count supports this clone. V and J are TRBV11-3 and TRBJ2-1, with 7 bases lining up with TRBD2. J gave up 6 bases and V 5 bases, and 10 bases lay outside the gene matches. CDR3 length: 15 residues. The germline V gene has CDR1 SGHNT and CDR2 YENEEA. The CDR3 spells CASSPLGTNINEQFF. In DNA form, the CDR3 reads TGTGCCAGCAGCCCGCTGGGGACTAATATCAATGAGCAGTTCTTC. Full variable domain (outside the CDR3, taken from reference TRBV11-3 and TRBJ2-1): EAGVVQSPRYKIIEKKQPVAFWCNPISGHNTLYWYLQNLGQGPELLIRYENEEAVDDSQLPKDRFSAERLKGVDSTLKIQPAELGDSAVYLCASSPLGTNINEQFFGPGTRLTVL.

The chain is built from TRBV7-8 and TRBJ2-1; 14 positions match TRBD2. With V trimmed by 5 bases and J by 3 bases, 6 bases remained unmatched. This CDR3 is 17 amino acids long. CDR1 SGHVS and CDR2 FQNEAQ come from the germline V gene. CDR3 DNA sequence: TGTGCCAGCAGCGCACGACTAGCGGGAGGGCTCTACAATGAGCAGTTCTTC. It encodes CASSARLAGGLYNEQFF.

This sequence joins TRBV4-2 and TRBJ2-2; TRBD2 matches 8 bases. Trimming cost V 1 base and J 2 bases; bases outside gene matches: 6. This CDR3 comprises 17 residues. Germline lookup yields CDR1 LGHNA and CDR2 YNFKEQ. The CDR3 DNA reads as TGTGCCAGCAGCCAAGTCCCCAGCGGGGGCAACACCGGGGAGCTGTTTTTT. This encodes CASSQVPSGGNTGELFF.

This chain connects TRBV29-1 to TRBJ2-2; 12 bases match TRBD2. The CDR3 has 15 residues. V lost 6 bases and J lost 5; bases outside the gene matches: 7. Germline lookup yields CDR1 SQVTM and CDR2 ANQGSEA. The CDR3 DNA reads as TGCAGCGTCCTGAGACTAGCGGGAGAAACCGGGGAGCTGTTTTTT. Residues: CSVLRLAGETGELFF.

The chain combines TRBV6-5 with TRBJ1-1; D is perhaps TRBD1 (5 bases). The V end was cut by 5 bases, the J end by 7 bases, with 11 bases between. The CDR3 is 12 amino acids. Germline V lookup: CDR1 MNHEY, CDR2 SVGAGI. DNA of the CDR3: TGTGCCAGCAGTCCAGGACACAGTGAAGCTTTCTTT. Translation: CASSPGHSEAFF.

This chain joins TRBV28 and TRBJ1-6; perhaps TRBD1 as D (5 bases). Looked up from germline, CDR1 is MDHEN and CDR2 is SYDVKM. This CDR3 has 16 amino acids. The V end lost 2 bases, the J end lost 7 bases, and 15 bases lay between the germline ends. The CDR3 sequence: CASSLPGTRGNSPLHF. The DNA for the CDR3 is TGTGCCAGCAGTTTACCAGGGACTAGGGGCAATTCACCCCTCCACTTT.

The chain joins TRBV6-6 to TRBJ1-2; a weak D match, TRBD1 (5 bases). V was clipped by 5 bases and J by 8 bases, with 15 bases between them. Germline V gene data show CDR1 as MNHNY and CDR2 as SVGAGI (reference sequence). The CDR3 covers 13 residues. The CDR3 loop is CASSPGSGKGYTF. The DNA for the CDR3 is TGTGCCAGCAGTCCCGGTTCAGGGAAGGGCTACACCTTC.

CDR3 coding DNA: TGTGCCAGCAGCTTAATCCAGTCCAATGAGCAGTTCTTC. Its translation is CASSLIQSNEQFF. The gene calls are TRBV7-7 and TRBJ2-1, with D unclear. The CDR3 has 13 amino acids. Trimming took 2 bases from V and 6 from J, leaving 8 bases between them. Germline V gene data show CDR1 as SSHAT and CDR2 as FNYEAQ (reference sequence).

This chain joins TRBV28 and TRBJ1-5; TRBD1 is a possible D gene (6 bases). V lost 3 bases and J 0 bases, leaving 15 bases between the germline ends. This CDR3 has 17 residues. The germline CDR1 and CDR2 sequences are MDHEN and SYDVKM. The CDR3 DNA reads as TGTGCCAGCAGTTTTGGGGGCGCGGGGGGTAGCAATCAGCCCCAGCATTTT. This gives the protein CASSFGGAGGSNQPQHF.

The chain links TRBV4-1 to TRBJ1-5, with D possibly matching TRBD1 (5 bases). CDR1 and CDR2 from the germline V gene are MGHRA and YSYEKL. V lost 4 bases, J lost 0 bases, and 10 bases lay in between. The CDR3 is 15 residues long. CDR3 amino acids: CASSLGQYSNQPQHF. As DNA, the CDR3 is TGCGCCAGCAGCCTGGGGCAGTATAGCAATCAGCCCCAGCATTTT.

The table lists this clone with a few counts. The J gene is TRBJ1-2, the V gene TRBV11-2; TRBD1 matches 11 bases. Per the germline V gene, CDR1 is SGHAT and CDR2 is FQNNGV. V lost 2 bases to trimming and J lost 13 bases; unmatched junction nucleotides: 9. The CDR3 contains 14 residues. The CDR3 here is CASSLTGQGVKATF. For the CDR3, the DNA is TGTGCCAGCAGCTTAACGGGACAGGGGGTAAAAGCCACCTTC.